These T cell receptor beta chains were read from a single sample in a study of CD8+ T cells in alopecia areata. Data came from immunoSEQ multiplex PCR; TCRdb stores just in-frame clones and leaves some out. The sample lists 75,000 to 100,000 clones, 41% occurring once. Sequenced material: CD4+ T cells sorted from blood. These receptors came from a human donor with alopecia areata. Both conserved end residues are part of each CDR3. The order of the fields is D gene, CDR3 length, V gene, J gene, CDR3 protein. D genes are given only for firm matches.

.	13	TRBV7-2	TRBJ2-7	CASSLGLSYEQYF
.	11	TRBV30	TRBJ2-7	CAWTGTYEQYF
TRBD2	17	TRBV18	TRBJ2-1	CASSLTSGGGSYNEQFF
.	13	TRBV9	TRBJ2-1	CASSVGWQAEQFF
TRBD1	15	TRBV6-6	TRBJ2-4	CASSYPGTGTVYQYF
TRBD1	15	TRBV4-1	TRBJ2-1	CASSQLGQGNNEQFF
.	13	TRBV4-2	TRBJ1-2	CASSQDLNIYYTF
TRBD1	14	TRBV2	TRBJ2-1	CASNGGQGGGEQFF
.	13	TRBV29-1	TRBJ2-1	CSVRGLNYNEQFF
.	15	TRBV7-2	TRBJ2-5	CASSLGTGRQETQYF
TRBD2	17	TRBV7-6	TRBJ2-1	CASSFLPGLAGDNEQFF
.	16	TRBV9	TRBJ2-1	CASSARDSRSYNEQFF
TRBD1	19	TRBV5-1	TRBJ2-6	CASSLTLTGGSSGANVLTF
.	13	TRBV7-2	TRBJ1-5	CASSLVGGQPQHF
TRBD2	15	TRBV6-5	TRBJ2-7	CASSKGTSGDYEQYF
TRBD1	14	TRBV7-2	TRBJ2-7	CASSHRDRAYEQYF
TRBD2	15	TRBV29-1	TRBJ2-2	CSVASSGGITGELFF
TRBD1	13	TRBV6-5	TRBJ2-7	CASTSGTGYEQYF
TRBD1	17	TRBV27	TRBJ2-6	CASSAGQALSGANVLTF
TRBD2	14	TRBV30	TRBJ2-3	CAARPSGTGSTQYF
TRBD2	15	TRBV28	TRBJ2-5	CASSLTGGAFETQYF
.	14	TRBV9	TRBJ2-7	CASSVGSGQYEQYF
TRBD1	15	TRBV5-1	TRBJ1-6	CASSGGQGRNSPLHF
TRBD2	16	TRBV5-1	TRBJ2-1	CASSSELAGPYNEQFF
.	14	TRBV7-3	TRBJ2-5	CASSLAGLGETQYF
.	17	TRBV18	TRBJ2-3	CASSPPSTLRSTDTQYF
.	17	TRBV2	TRBJ2-3	CASSRLYPGVSGDTQYF
.	13	TRBV18	TRBJ2-3	CASSPQGTDTQYF
.	14	TRBV29-1	TRBJ2-3	CSVGRVAPTDTQYF
.	14	TRBV5-1	TRBJ1-5	CASSPGGSNQPQHF
.	13	TRBV5-1	TRBJ1-1	CASSLDHNTEAFF
.	12	TRBV7-2	TRBJ2-5	CASSLAWETQYF
.	14	TRBV5-1	TRBJ2-5	CASSLWGREETQYF
.	8	TRBV2	TRBJ1-2	CAASGYTF
TRBD2	15	TRBV6-6	TRBJ2-4	CASTPNLAGGNIQYF
.	16	TRBV4-1	TRBJ1-5	CASSQVRGGGIQPQHF
.	15	TRBV25-1	TRBJ2-4	CASSEGGWAKNIQYF
.	14	TRBV6-5	TRBJ2-7	CASSYSSQSYEQYF
TRBD1	13	TRBV28	TRBJ2-7	CASSLRGHYEQYF